This section outlines one TCR beta chain sequence together with its context. Antigen unknown. The sample belongs to a study of blood T cells in healthy people across ages. Background on the study: Per two T cells, template switching captured roughly one barcoded beta molecule. General observations from the study: Investigators treated diversity estimates from one million T cells as underestimates.

Deletions cut 0 bases from V and 4 bases from J, with 10 bases between. This CDR3 spans 16 amino acids. Germline V lookup: CDR1 SGHAT, CDR2 FQNNGV. Primers used in a second PCR of roughly 6 to 12 cycles were a sample-barcoded 5' primer and a J-beta primer mix. TCRdb itself ran the 5' RACE reads through MiXCR, one entry per CDR3 protein. The table lists over 1,500,000 distinct CDR3 sequences, about 49% of them singletons. The genes are TRBV11-2 and TRBJ2-6; D is undetermined. Material: blood. The receptor was derived from a woman in her thirties or forties in good health. CDR3 DNA sequence: TGTGCCAGCAGCTTAGACCGGCGGTACGGGGCCAACGTCCTGACTTTC. Amino acid sequence: CASSLDRRYGANVLTF.